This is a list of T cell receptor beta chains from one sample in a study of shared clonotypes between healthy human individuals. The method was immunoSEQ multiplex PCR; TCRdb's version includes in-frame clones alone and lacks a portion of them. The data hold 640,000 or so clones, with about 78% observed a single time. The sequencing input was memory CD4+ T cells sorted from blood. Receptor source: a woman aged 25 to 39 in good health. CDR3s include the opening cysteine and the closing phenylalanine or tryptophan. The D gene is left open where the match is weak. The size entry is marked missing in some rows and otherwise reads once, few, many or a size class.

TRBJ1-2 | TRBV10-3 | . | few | TGTGCCATCAGTGGGACTTTCTATGGCTACACCTTC | CAISGTFYGYTF
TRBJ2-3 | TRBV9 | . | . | TGTGCCAGCAGCGTAGTTGGGACATTCCTCACAGATACGCAGTATTTT | CASSVVGTFLTDTQYF
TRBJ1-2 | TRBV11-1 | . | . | TGTGCCAGCAGCCGGCAGTACTATGGCTACACCTTC | CASSRQYYGYTF
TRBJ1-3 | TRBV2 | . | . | TGTGCCAGCAGGTTTCCGGCAGACTCTGGAAACACCATATATTTT | CASRFPADSGNTIYF
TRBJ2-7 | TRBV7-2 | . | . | TGTGCCAGCAGCCCCTTTTCGGGCTCCTACGAGCAGTACTTC | CASSPFSGSYEQYF
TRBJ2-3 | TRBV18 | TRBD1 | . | TGTGCCAGCCGGCGTACAGGGGTTAGTACAGATACGCAGTATTTT | CASRRTGVSTDTQYF
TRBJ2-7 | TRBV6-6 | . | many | TGTGCCAGCAGTGCCGTCGGGGAGGTATCCGAGCAGTACTTC | CASSAVGEVSEQYF
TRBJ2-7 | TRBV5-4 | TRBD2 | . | TGTGCCAGCAGCACAGGCGCCGGGACTACGTACGAGCAGTACTTC | CASSTGAGTTYEQYF
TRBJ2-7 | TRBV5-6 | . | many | TGTGCCAGCAGCTTGTATAGATTAGGGCTCTCCTACGAGCAGTACTTC | CASSLYRLGLSYEQYF
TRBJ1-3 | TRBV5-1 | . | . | TGCGCCAGCAGCTTGGCAGGACCCTCACGTGGAAACACCATATATTTT | CASSLAGPSRGNTIYF
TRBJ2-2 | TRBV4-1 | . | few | TGCGCCAGCAGCCAAGTTACGAGGGCAGTAGGAAACACCGGGGAGCTGTTTTTT | CASSQVTRAVGNTGELFF
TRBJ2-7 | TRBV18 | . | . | TGTGCCAGCTCATCCTCTTCCCCCTACGAGCAGTACTTC | CASSSSSPYEQYF
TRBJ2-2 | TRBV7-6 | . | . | TGTGCCAGCAGCGCCAGTGCCGGGGAGCTGTTTTTT | CASSASAGELFF
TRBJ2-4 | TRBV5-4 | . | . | TGTGCCAGCAGCCTACCCCTATCTCAGGGTGGAGCAAACATTCAGTACTTC | CASSLPLSQGGANIQYF
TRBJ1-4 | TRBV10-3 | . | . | TGTGCCATCAGTGAACCAGGGATCGGTGAAAAACTGTTTTTT | CAISEPGIGEKLFF